The next 26 T cell receptor beta chains were all read from a single sample in a study of blood T cell repertoires in COVID-19. Clones were read by immunoSEQ multiplex PCR, and TCRdb kept only the in-frame ones, dropping some. The profile shows 92,000 or so clones, about three quarters of them singletons. Sequencing used peripheral blood. These receptors were obtained from an elderly woman with acute or convalescent COVID-19.

The chain links TRBV4-2 to TRBJ1-4; D call uncertain. The CDR3 runs 15 residues. Trimming pared 0 bases from V and 8 bases from J, leaving 13 bases between. Germline-derived CDR1 and CDR2 are LGHNA and YNFKEQ. Here the CDR3 reads CASSQEFRRMEKLFF. The DNA for the CDR3 is TGTGCCAGCAGCCAAGAGTTTAGGAGAATGGAAAAACTGTTTTTT.

This chain uses TRBV9 with TRBJ1-3; D is uncertain. Looked up from germline, CDR1 is SGDLS and CDR2 is YYNGEE. V was pared by 1 base and J by 3 bases, with 14 bases between. The CDR3 extends over 16 amino acids. CDR3: CASSVSPGGVGNTIYF. CDR3 DNA sequence: TGTGCCAGCAGCGTATCACCAGGCGGGGTTGGAAACACCATATATTTT.

This clone has a handful of counts. The chain has TRBV30 and TRBJ1-3; D is possibly TRBD1 (5 bases). The CDR3 loop spans 15 amino acids. The V and J ends lost 0 bases and 2 bases respectively, with 11 bases between them. Looked up from germline, CDR1 is GTSNPN and CDR2 is SVGIG (reference sequence). CDR3 DNA sequence: TGTGCCTGGAGTGTAAAAAGGGGCACTGGAAACACCATATATTTT. Encoded protein: CAWSVKRGTGNTIYF.

The CDR3 nucleotides are TGTGCCAGCAGTCCACGAGATGGCACAGATACGCAGTATTTT. Amino acids: CASSPRDGTDTQYF. The V gene is TRBV28, the J gene TRBJ2-3, with D unresolved. Trimming removed 5 bases from V and 1 base from J, with 10 bases in between. Per germline, CDR1 MDHEN and CDR2 SYDVKM. This CDR3 is built from 14 residues. The entire variable domain, with the rest obtained from reference TRBV28 and TRBJ2-3, is as follows: DVKVTQSSRYLVKRTGEKVFLECVQDMDHENMFWYRQDPGLGLRLIYFSYDVKMKEKGDIPEGYSVSREKKERFSLILESASTNQTSMYLCASSPRDGTDTQYFGPGTRLTVL.

The CDR3, as DNA: TGTGCCAGCAGCTCTCTAGCGGGGGGAGGAGAGACCCAGTACTTC. It translates to CASSSLAGGGETQYF. The chain joins TRBV9 to TRBJ2-5; 11 bases map to TRBD2. J lost 4 bases, V lost 4 bases, and 6 bases had no gene match. The CDR3 runs 15 residues. CDR1 and CDR2 (germline): SGDLS, YYNGEE.

J is TRBJ1-1 and V is TRBV28; D perhaps matches TRBD1 (6 bases). The V gene's germline CDR1 is MDHEN and CDR2 SYDVKM. This CDR3 is built from 13 residues. V was trimmed by 7 bases and J by 1 base, leaving 10 bases between them. The CDR3 DNA reads TGTGCCAGCATCGAAGGGGGGAACACTGAAGCTTTCTTT. Its protein product is CASIEGGNTEAFF.

This rearrangement joins TRBV19 to TRBJ1-4; D gene unclear. CDR1 and CDR2 from the germline V gene are LNHDA and SQIVND (reference sequence). There are 15 residues in the CDR3. Deletions cut 4 bases from V and 0 bases from J, with 9 bases between. The CDR3 spells CASSTLTATNEKLFF. Here the CDR3 DNA reads TGTGCCAGTAGTACCTTGACTGCAACTAATGAAAAACTGTTTTTT.

The J gene is TRBJ1-2, the V gene TRBV13, with D tentatively TRBD1 (6 bases). This CDR3 is 13 amino acids long. With 5 bases removed from V and 3 bases from J, the gap between germline ends came to 10 bases. Germline assignment: CDR1 PRHDT and CDR2 FYEKMQ (reference sequence). CDR3 sequence reads: CASSRGQYYGYTF. The DNA of the CDR3 is TGTGCCAGCAGCCGTGGACAGTACTATGGCTACACCTTC.

In its sample, this clone ranks as medium-sized. The chain carries TRBV5-1 and TRBJ1-2; 7 bases agree with TRBD1. The CDR3 length is 13 residues. Losses at the gene ends were 4 bases for V and 4 bases for J; bases not matched to a gene: 4. Germline assignment: CDR1 SGHRS and CDR2 YFSETQ. The CDR3 reads CASSRGDSYGYTF. The CDR3 coding sequence is TGCGCCAGCAGCCGCGGGGACAGCTATGGCTACACCTTC.

This clone turned up a few times. The chain carries TRBV11-3 and TRBJ2-3; TRBD2 aligns across 7 bases. CDR1 and CDR2 (germline): SGHNT, YENEEA. The CDR3 loop spans 16 amino acids. The trim removed 5 bases at V and 4 bases at J, leaving 12 bases unmatched. CDR3: CASSQRCRDYSDTQYF. The CDR3 nucleotides are TGTGCCAGCAGCCAAAGGTGCCGGGACTATTCAGATACGCAGTATTTT.

The rearrangement uses TRBV9 and TRBJ2-1, with 10 bases matching TRBD2. From germline, CDR1 is SGDLS and CDR2 YYNGEE. This CDR3 contains 16 residues. Germline trimming cut 0 bases from V and 9 bases from J; bases unmatched to any gene: 9. The CDR3 DNA sequence: TGTGCCAGCAGCGTAGGTAGCAGCGGGGGGGCCTTTGAGCAGTTCTTC. This translates into CASSVGSSGGAFEQFF.

This clone was seen a single time. This chain connects TRBV3-1 (or the pseudogene TRBV3-2) to TRBJ2-3; D is unclear. Germline values: CDR1 LGHDT, CDR2 YNNKEL (reference sequence). Trimming stripped 0 bases from V and 3 bases from J, with 7 bases between. The CDR3 totals 14 residues. CDR3 amino acids: CASSQDIQTDTQYF. The CDR3 DNA is TGTGCCAGCAGCCAAGATATACAGACAGATACGCAGTATTTT.

This clone was found a few times. This chain joins TRBV3-1 (or the pseudogene TRBV3-2) and TRBJ2-1; 7 nucleotides align to TRBD1. Looked up from germline, CDR1 is LGHDT and CDR2 is YNNKEL (reference sequence). V gave up 4 bases and J gave up 2 bases; unmatched junction bases: 5. This CDR3 comprises 15 residues. The CDR3 region has the DNA TGTGCCAGCAGCCGCGCCGGGACAGCCTACAATGAGCAGTTCTTC. It codes for CASSRAGTAYNEQFF.

V and J are TRBV15 and TRBJ2-3; a weak D match, TRBD1 (6 bases). Germline-derived CDR1 and CDR2 are LNHNV and YYDKDF (reference sequence). Trimming pared 6 bases from V and 4 bases from J, leaving 17 bases between. This CDR3 has 15 amino acids. In DNA, the CDR3 is TGTGCCACCAGGGACTTACAGGGTTTAGCAGATACGCAGTATTTT. This sequence encodes CATRDLQGLADTQYF.

This chain connects TRBV5-4 to TRBJ1-1, with 10 bases fitting TRBD1. CDR3 length equals 15 residues. V lost 5 bases, J lost 4 bases, and 8 bases stayed unmatched. The germline V gene encodes CDR1 SGHNT and CDR2 YYREEE (reference sequence). CDR3 bases: TGTGCCAGCAGACATCCGGGACAGGGGTCCACTGAAGCTTTCTTT. This translates into CASRHPGQGSTEAFF.

The chain carries TRBV5-4 and TRBJ1-1; 7 bases are a match to TRBD1. In germline, CDR1 is SGHNT, CDR2 YYREEE (reference sequence). V gave up 0 bases and J gave up 12 bases; unmatched junction bases: 5. The CDR3 sequence is 12 residues long. CDR3 sequence reads: CASSLAQGRTFF. The CDR3 coding sequence is TGTGCCAGCAGCTTGGCACAGGGGAGGACTTTCTTT. The variable domain in full, completed from reference TRBV5-4 and TRBJ1-1, reads ETGVTQSPTHLIKTRGQQVTLRCSSQSGHNTVSWYQQALGQGPQFIFQYYREEENGRGNFPPRFSGLQFPNYSSELNVNALELDDSALYLCASSLAQGRTFFGQGTRLTVV.

This chain links TRBV7-2 with TRBJ1-2; D perhaps matches TRBD1 (6 bases). Germline CDR1 is SGHTA and CDR2 is FQGNSA. The CDR3 has 15 amino acids. V was trimmed by 1 base and J by 8 bases, leaving 17 bases between them. The CDR3 region is CASSLGAGGANGYTF. The CDR3 region has the DNA TGTGCCAGCAGCTTAGGGGCGGGGGGCGCGAACGGCTACACCTTC. Based on the CDR3 plus reference TRBV7-2 and TRBJ1-2, the full variable domain is GAGVSQSPSNKVTEKGKDVELRCDPISGHTALYWYRQSLGQGLEFLIYFQGNSAPDKSGLPSDRFSAERTGGSVSTLTIQRTQQEDSAVYLCASSLGAGGANGYTFGSGTRLTVV.

This clone was seen a handful of times. This sequence joins TRBV15 and TRBJ1-4; D unresolved. V lost 0 bases, J lost 6 bases, and 8 bases lay in between. CDR3 length equals 14 residues. CDR1 and CDR2 from the germline V gene are LNHNV and YYDKDF (reference sequence). In nucleotides, the CDR3 is TGTGCCACCAGCAGAGATCCCGGGGATGAAAAACTGTTTTTT. Residues: CATSRDPGDEKLFF.

V usage is TRBV5-1 and J usage is TRBJ2-7; perhaps TRBD1 as D (5 bases). CDR3 length: 13 amino acids. Germline CDR1 reads SGHRS; CDR2 reads YFSETQ. The germline V and J ends were trimmed by 1 base and 4 bases, with 9 bases remaining between them. In DNA form, the CDR3 reads TGCGCCAGCAGCTTGAGCCAGGGTTACGAGCAGTACTTC. Its translation is CASSLSQGYEQYF.

The chain has TRBV7-9 and TRBJ2-2; maybe TRBD2 (5 bases). Germline assignment: CDR1 SEHNR and CDR2 FQNEAQ (reference sequence). V was cut by 1 base and J by 5 bases, with 5 bases left in between. This CDR3 contains 13 residues. CDR3 sequence: CASSLGRTGELFF. For the CDR3, the DNA is TGTGCCAGCAGCTTAGGGAGGACCGGGGAGCTGTTTTTT.

The chain couples TRBV7-3 to TRBJ2-1; 9 nucleotides line up with TRBD2. Per the germline V gene, CDR1 is SGHTA and CDR2 is FQGTGA. V trimming: 2 bases; J trimming: 5 bases; junction bases outside the gene matches: 7. CDR3 length: 16 amino acids. Here the CDR3 DNA reads TGTGCCAGCAGCTTACGTGCGGGGGGGCGCGACAATGAGCAGTTCTTC. Its protein product is CASSLRAGGRDNEQFF.

The V and J genes are TRBV19 and TRBJ1-1; D call uncertain. With 6 bases removed from V and 2 bases from J, the gap between germline ends came to 13 bases. The CDR3 sequence is 14 residues long. Germline V gives CDR1 LNHDA, CDR2 SQIVND (reference sequence). CDR3 DNA sequence: TGTGCCAGTAGCCCTACCGTGGGCAACACTGAAGCTTTCTTT. This sequence encodes CASSPTVGNTEAFF.

This rearrangement joins TRBV18 to TRBJ2-7; 14 bases line up with TRBD2. The CDR3 has 18 residues. The germline gives CDR1 KGHSH, CDR2 LQKENI. Unmatched junction bases numbered 17, after V lost 9 bases and J lost 4 bases. CDR3 residues: CASSGRLAGGRLMYEQYF. The CDR3 region has the DNA TGTGCCAGTTCCGGGCGACTAGCGGGGGGGCGACTTATGTACGAGCAGTACTTC.

The V call is TRBV15, the J call TRBJ1-4; 7 bases fit TRBD1. V lost 6 bases and J lost 7; bases outside the gene matches: 8. Germline loops: CDR1 LNHNV, CDR2 YYDKDF (reference sequence). The CDR3 has 14 residues. CDR3 amino acids: CATRPDRVLEKLFF. The CDR3 DNA is TGTGCCACCAGACCCGACAGGGTCCTTGAAAAACTGTTTTTT.

This chain joins TRBV7-8 and TRBJ1-3, with unresolved D. The V end was cut by 2 bases, the J end by 0 bases, with 8 bases between. The germline gives CDR1 SGHVS, CDR2 FQNEAQ. This CDR3 has 15 amino acids. The CDR3 DNA reads TGTGCCAGCAGCTTATCAGTCCACTCTGGAAACACCATATATTTT. Its translation: CASSLSVHSGNTIYF.

V and J are TRBV11-3 and TRBJ2-3; D is unresolved. V dropped 4 bases and J dropped 2 bases, with 13 bases sitting between them. CDR1 SGHNT and CDR2 YENEEA come from the germline V gene. The CDR3 is 15 amino acids. The CDR3 nucleotides are TGTGCCAGCAGCTCCCGCCTAGTTCCCACAGATACGCAGTATTTT. Its protein is CASSSRLVPTDTQYF.